This TCR beta chain was captured in a study of blood T cell repertoires in COVID-19. Study in general: Samples taken during acute and convalescent COVID-19 were collected in the United States, Italy and Spain. T cells, B-cell-depleted T cells, or PBMCs supplied cDNA or gDNA.

The CDR3 contains 14 residues. The germline V gene has CDR1 MNHEY and CDR2 SVGAGI. Between the trimmed V and J ends, which lost 2 bases and 0 bases, there was a span of 7 bases. Comments on this clone: The identical CDR3 is also encoded by other nucleotide sequences in the sample.

In the authors' methods: Amplification of reference gene primers was used by the study to estimate nucleated cell counts. TCRdb's table, derived via immunoSEQ multiplex PCR, lists solely in-frame clones and lacks some. D and trimming were read from the DNA, whereas the V and J calls and clone size are those reported in that table. The table has roughly 190,000 clones, around 87% seen once. This sequence was found in a man younger than 35 with active or convalescent COVID-19. Sequencing input: peripheral blood. The chain has TRBV6-5 and TRBJ1-1; D is undetermined. The CDR3 coding sequence is TGTGCCAGCAGTTACCAGGCAATGAACACTGAAGCTTTCTTT. It specifies CASSYQAMNTEAFF.